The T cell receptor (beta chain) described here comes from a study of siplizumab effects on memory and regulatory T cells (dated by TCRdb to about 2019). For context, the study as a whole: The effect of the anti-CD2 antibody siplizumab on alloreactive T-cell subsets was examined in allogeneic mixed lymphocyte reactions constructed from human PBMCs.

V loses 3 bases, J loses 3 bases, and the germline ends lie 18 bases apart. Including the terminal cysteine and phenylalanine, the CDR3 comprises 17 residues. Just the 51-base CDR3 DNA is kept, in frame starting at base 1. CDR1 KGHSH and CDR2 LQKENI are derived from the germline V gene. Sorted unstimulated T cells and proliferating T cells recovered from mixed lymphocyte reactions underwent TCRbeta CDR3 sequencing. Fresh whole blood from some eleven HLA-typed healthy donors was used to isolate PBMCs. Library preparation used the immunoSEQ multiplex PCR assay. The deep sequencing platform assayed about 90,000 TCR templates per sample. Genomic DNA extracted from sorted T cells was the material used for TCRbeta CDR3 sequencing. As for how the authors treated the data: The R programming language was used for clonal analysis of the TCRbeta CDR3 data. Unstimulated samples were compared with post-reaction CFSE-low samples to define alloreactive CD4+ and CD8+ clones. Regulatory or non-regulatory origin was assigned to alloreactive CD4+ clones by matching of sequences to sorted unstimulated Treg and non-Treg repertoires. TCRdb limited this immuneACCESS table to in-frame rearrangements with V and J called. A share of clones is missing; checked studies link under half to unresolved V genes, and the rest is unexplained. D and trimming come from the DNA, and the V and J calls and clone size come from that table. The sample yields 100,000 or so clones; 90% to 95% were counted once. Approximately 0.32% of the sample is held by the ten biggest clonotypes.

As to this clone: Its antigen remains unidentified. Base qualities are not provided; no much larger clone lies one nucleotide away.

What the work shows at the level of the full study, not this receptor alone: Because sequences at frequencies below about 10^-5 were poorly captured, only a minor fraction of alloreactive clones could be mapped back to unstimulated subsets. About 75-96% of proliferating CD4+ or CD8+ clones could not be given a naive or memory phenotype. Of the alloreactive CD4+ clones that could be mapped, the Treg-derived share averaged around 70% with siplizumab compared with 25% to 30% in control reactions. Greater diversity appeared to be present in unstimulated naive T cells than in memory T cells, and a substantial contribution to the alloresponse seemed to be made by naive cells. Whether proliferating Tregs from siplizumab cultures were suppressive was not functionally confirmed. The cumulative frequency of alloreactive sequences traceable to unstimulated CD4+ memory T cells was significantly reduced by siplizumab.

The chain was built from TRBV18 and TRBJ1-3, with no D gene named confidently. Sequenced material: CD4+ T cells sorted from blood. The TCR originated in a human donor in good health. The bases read TGTGCCAGCTCACCTCGAGGTAGAAAAACGAGTGGAAACACCATATATTTT. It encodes CASSPRGRKTSGNTIYF.